One and the same sample provided the 18 T cell receptor beta chains below, sequenced in a study of identical twins. MiXCR, applied by TCRdb to the 5' RACE reads, yields one record per CDR3 protein. In the table there are some 560,000 distinct CDR3 sequences, around 9.6% of which are singletons. The sample was also reused in another study, on yellow fever vaccine responses in identical twins.

Source material: PBMCs. The receptors originated from a woman between 18 and 30 years old in good health.

This clonotype was counted between two and nine times. The chain employs TRBV28 and TRBJ1-6; 9 bases are a match to TRBD1. The V gene end was trimmed by 5 bases and the J gene end by 5 bases; junction bases not matched to a gene: 4. The CDR3 extends over 15 amino acids. The V gene's germline CDR1 is MDHEN and CDR2 SYDVKM. For the CDR3, the DNA is TGTGCCAGCAGTCCGGGGGACAGGGATAATTCACCCCTCCACTTT. This gives the protein CASSPGDRDNSPLHF.

Only a few counts were recorded for this clonotype. The chain recombines TRBV9 with TRBJ2-5; 9 bases match TRBD1. The V gene's germline CDR1 is SGDLS and CDR2 YYNGEE. The J segment lost 5 bases and the V segment lost 3 bases, leaving 14 bases of the junction unmatched. This CDR3 comprises 17 residues. In nucleotides, the CDR3 is TGTGCCAGCAGCGAACACGGGGGACAGGGCGCCGGGGAGACCCAGTACTTC. It encodes CASSEHGGQGAGETQYF. The variable domain in full, completed from reference TRBV9 and TRBJ2-5, reads DSGVTQTPKHLITATGQRVTLRCSPRSGDLSVYWYQQSLDQGLQFLIQYYNGEERAKGNILERFSAQQFPDLHSELNLSSLELGDSALYFCASSEHGGQGAGETQYFGPGTRLLVL.

This clonotype has only a few counts. The chain has TRBV6-5 and TRBJ1-1; D is unresolved. Germline CDR1 reads MNHEY; CDR2 reads SVGAGI. V was shortened by 6 bases and J by 3 bases, with 5 bases between the two germline ends. The CDR3 contains 11 residues. The CDR3 coding sequence is TGTGCCAGCAGAAAATACACTGAAGCTTTCTTT. It encodes CASRKYTEAFF.

V is TRBV5-5 and J is TRBJ1-4, with D perhaps TRBD1 (5 bases). This CDR3 has 14 residues. Germline V lookup: CDR1 SGHKS, CDR2 YYEKEE (reference sequence). Trimming cost V 5 bases and J 8 bases, with 16 bases left between them. CDR3 coding DNA: TGTGCCAGCAGTCTGGGGGGAATTGGCGAAAAACTGTTTTTT. Translated: CASSLGGIGEKLFF.

Only a few counts were recorded for this clonotype. The chain uses TRBV20-1 and TRBJ2-5, with D possibly being TRBD2 (5 bases). Germline V gene sequence: CDR1 DFQATT, CDR2 SNEGSKA (reference sequence). Trimming took 6 bases from V and 5 from J, leaving 19 bases between them. The CDR3 loop spans 14 amino acids. CDR3 residues: CSAPEGADGETQYF. The CDR3 DNA follows: TGCAGTGCCCCAGAAGGAGCGGACGGGGAGACCCAGTACTTC.

The chain carries TRBV7-6 and TRBJ2-2; D is unresolved. CDR3 length: 12 amino acids. CDR1 and CDR2 (germline): SGHVS, FNYEAQ. V lost 6 bases to trimming and J lost 6 bases, with 8 bases between them. The CDR3 reads CASRKGPGELFF. Here the CDR3 DNA reads TGTGCCAGCAGAAAGGGTCCCGGGGAGCTGTTTTTT.

This chain connects TRBV11-2 to TRBJ2-5; D gene unclear. The germline V and J ends were trimmed by 0 bases and 1 base, with 12 bases remaining between them. Germline values: CDR1 SGHAT, CDR2 FQNNGV. This CDR3 comprises 16 residues. The CDR3 loop reads CASSLDWPGFQETQYF. CDR3 DNA: TGTGCCAGCAGCTTAGATTGGCCGGGTTTCCAAGAGACCCAGTACTTC.

The V and J genes are TRBV12-3 or TRBV12-4 and TRBJ2-1, with a tentative D call TRBD1 (6 bases). The CDR3 sequence is 14 residues long. Trimming took off 5 bases at V and 5 bases at J, with 13 bases between the two ends. The CDR3 bases are TGTGCCAGCAGTCCACCGGACAGACACAATGAGCAGTTCTTC. Residues: CASSPPDRHNEQFF.

Many counts were recorded for this clonotype. The chain joins TRBV6-5 to TRBJ2-7; 11 nucleotides match TRBD2. The V gene end was trimmed by 6 bases and the J gene end by 3 bases; junction bases not matched to a gene: 4. This CDR3 spans 14 amino acids. Germline lookup yields CDR1 MNHEY and CDR2 SVGAGI. CDR3 region: CASRLLAGDYEQYF. The CDR3 region has the DNA TGTGCCAGCAGGTTACTAGCGGGAGACTACGAGCAGTACTTC.

This clonotype showed up just a few times. The chain links TRBV7-2 to TRBJ2-1; the D gene is possibly TRBD1 (6 bases). Germline CDR1 reads SGHTA; CDR2 reads FQGNSA. The germline V and J ends were trimmed by 3 bases and 4 bases, with 16 bases remaining between them. The CDR3 is 16 amino acids. DNA of the CDR3: TGTGCCAGCAGCTTCCTCGTTTGGGGGCATTACAATGAGCAGTTCTTC. Amino acids: CASSFLVWGHYNEQFF.

The chain uses TRBV3-1 and TRBJ1-2; D unresolved. V lost 4 bases to trimming and J lost 8 bases, with 17 bases between them. The CDR3 consists of 14 residues. The germline V gene encodes CDR1 LGHDT and CDR2 YNNKEL (reference sequence). This CDR3 is CASSPSKGDLGYTF. CDR3 DNA: TGTGCCAGCAGCCCCAGCAAGGGAGATCTAGGCTACACCTTC.

The table lists this clonotype with a few counts. The J gene is TRBJ2-7, the V gene TRBV7-9; TRBD1 matches at 10 bases. Germline-derived CDR1 and CDR2 are SEHNR and FQNEAQ (reference sequence). With V trimmed by 5 bases and J by 3 bases, 7 bases remained unmatched. This CDR3 region has 15 residues. The DNA of the CDR3 is TGTGCCAGCAGCCCTACCGGGACAGGGGTCTACGAGCAGTACTTC. It yields the protein CASSPTGTGVYEQYF.

This clonotype was observed at least ten times. The chain has TRBV12-3 or TRBV12-4 and TRBJ1-5; 10 bases are shared with TRBD1. V lost 2 bases, J lost 6 bases, and 7 bases stayed unmatched. CDR3 size: 16 residues. The CDR3 sequence: CASSLRGQGIGQPQHF. Here the CDR3 DNA reads TGTGCCAGCAGTTTAAGGGGACAGGGGATCGGTCAGCCCCAGCATTTT.

This clonotype was seen ten or more times. This chain uses TRBV6-2 or TRBV6-3 with TRBJ2-1; 12 positions agree with TRBD2. Trimming took 0 bases from V and 6 from J; bases not matched to a gene: 6. The CDR3 consists of 17 residues. Per germline, CDR1 MNHEY and CDR2 SVGEGT. Written as DNA, the CDR3 is TGTGCCAGCAGTTACTCTCGACTAGCGGGAGTAACCAATGAGCAGTTCTTC. Protein: CASSYSRLAGVTNEQFF.

This clonotype has a count of ten or more. V gene TRBV5-1 combines with J gene TRBJ2-3; D gene unclear. Germline-derived CDR1 and CDR2 are SGHRS and YFSETQ. The CDR3 has 11 amino acids. Trimming removed 7 bases from V and 4 bases from J, with 7 bases in between. CDR3 nucleotide sequence: TGCGCCAGCCCGAACGCAGATACGCAGTATTTT. Amino acids: CASPNADTQYF.

This clonotype was detected many times. The gene calls are TRBV20-1 and TRBJ2-7, with D unresolved. This CDR3 has 13 amino acids. Trimming took off 4 bases at V and 0 bases at J, with 10 bases between the two ends. CDR1 DFQATT and CDR2 SNEGSKA come from the germline V gene (reference sequence). In DNA form, the CDR3 reads TGCAGTGCTACGACTGACCCCTCCTACGAGCAGTACTTC. Its protein is CSATTDPSYEQYF.

This clonotype has ten or more counts. The chain has TRBV5-5 and TRBJ1-2; tentatively, D is TRBD1 (5 bases). Germline lookup yields CDR1 SGHKS and CDR2 YYEKEE (reference sequence). The length of the CDR3 is 14 residues. The V end was cut by 6 bases, the J end by 6 bases, with 18 bases between. This chain's CDR3 is CASTPFEGRNGYTF. The CDR3 DNA sequence: TGTGCCAGCACCCCCTTTGAGGGGCGAAATGGCTACACCTTC.

The genes are TRBV10-3 and TRBJ1-1, with a weak D call TRBD1 (6 bases). V lost 2 bases, J lost 4 bases, and 20 bases lay in between. In germline, CDR1 is ENHRY, CDR2 SYGVKD. CDR3 length equals 17 residues. Here the CDR3 reads CAISEGTSGTRGTEAFF. The DNA of the CDR3 is TGTGCCATCAGTGAGGGTACTTCCGGGACAAGAGGCACTGAAGCTTTCTTT.